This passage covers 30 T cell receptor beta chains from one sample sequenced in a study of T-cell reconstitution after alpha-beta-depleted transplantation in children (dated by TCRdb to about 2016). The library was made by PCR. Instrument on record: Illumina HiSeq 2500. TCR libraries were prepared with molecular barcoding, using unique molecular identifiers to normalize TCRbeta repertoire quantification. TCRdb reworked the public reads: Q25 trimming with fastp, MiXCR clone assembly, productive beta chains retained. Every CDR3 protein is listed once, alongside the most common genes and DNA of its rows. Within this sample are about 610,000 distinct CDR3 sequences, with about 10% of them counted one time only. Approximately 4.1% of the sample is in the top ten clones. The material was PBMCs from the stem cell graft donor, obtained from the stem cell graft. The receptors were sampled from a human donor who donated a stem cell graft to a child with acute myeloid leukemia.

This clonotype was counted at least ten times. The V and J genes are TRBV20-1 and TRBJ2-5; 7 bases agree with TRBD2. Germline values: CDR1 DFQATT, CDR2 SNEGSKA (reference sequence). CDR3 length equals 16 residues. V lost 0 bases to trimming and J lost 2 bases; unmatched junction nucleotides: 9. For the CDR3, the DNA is TGCAGTGCTAGAGATTTTCGGGGAGGGGTTCAAGAGACCCAGTACTTC. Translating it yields CSARDFRGGVQETQYF.

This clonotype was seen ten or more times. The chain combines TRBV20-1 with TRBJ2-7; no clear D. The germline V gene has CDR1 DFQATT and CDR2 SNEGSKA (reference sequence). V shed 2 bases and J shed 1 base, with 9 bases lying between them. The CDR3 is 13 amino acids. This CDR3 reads CSARTDSSYEQYF. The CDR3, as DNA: TGCAGTGCTAGAACAGATTCATCCTACGAGCAGTACTTC.

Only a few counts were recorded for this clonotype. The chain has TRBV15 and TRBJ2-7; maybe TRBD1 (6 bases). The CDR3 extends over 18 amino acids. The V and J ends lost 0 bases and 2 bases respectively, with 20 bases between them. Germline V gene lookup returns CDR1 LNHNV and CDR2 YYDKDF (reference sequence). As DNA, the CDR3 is TGTGCCACCAGCAGAGATAGGTCGGTCACAGGGTTTCCCTACGAGCAGTACTTC. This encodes CATSRDRSVTGFPYEQYF.

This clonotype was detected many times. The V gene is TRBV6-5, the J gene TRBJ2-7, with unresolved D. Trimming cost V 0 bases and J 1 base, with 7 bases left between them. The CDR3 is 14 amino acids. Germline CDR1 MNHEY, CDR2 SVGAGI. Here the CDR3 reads CASSYSLNSYEQYF. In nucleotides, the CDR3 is TGTGCCAGCAGTTACTCCCTTAATTCCTACGAGCAGTACTTC.

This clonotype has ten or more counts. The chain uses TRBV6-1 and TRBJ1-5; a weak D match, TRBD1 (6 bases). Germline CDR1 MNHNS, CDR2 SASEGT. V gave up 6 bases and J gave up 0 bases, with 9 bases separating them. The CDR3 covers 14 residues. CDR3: CASRRDISNQPQHF. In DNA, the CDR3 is TGTGCCAGCAGAAGGGACATTAGCAATCAGCCCCAGCATTTT.

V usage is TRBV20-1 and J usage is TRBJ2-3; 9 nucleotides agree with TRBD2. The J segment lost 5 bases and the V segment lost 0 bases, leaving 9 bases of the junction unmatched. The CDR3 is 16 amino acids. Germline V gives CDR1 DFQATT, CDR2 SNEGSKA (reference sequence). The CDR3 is CSARDRGPAGGDTQYF. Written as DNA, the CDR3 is TGCAGTGCTAGAGATCGAGGCCCAGCGGGAGGAGATACGCAGTATTTT.

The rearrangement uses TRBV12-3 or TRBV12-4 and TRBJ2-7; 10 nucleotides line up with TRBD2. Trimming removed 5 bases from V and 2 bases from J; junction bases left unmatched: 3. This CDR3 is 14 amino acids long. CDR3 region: CASSQREGAYEQYF. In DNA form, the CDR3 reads TGTGCCAGCAGTCAGCGGGAGGGGGCCTACGAGCAGTACTTC.

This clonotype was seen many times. CDR3 protein: CASSLEGTGGRYTF. For the CDR3, the DNA is TGTGCCAGCAGCTTGGAAGGGACAGGGGGCCGCTACACCTTC. The chain joins TRBV5-6 to TRBJ1-2; 12 nucleotides match TRBD1. Losses at the gene ends were 0 bases for V and 9 bases for J; bases not matched to a gene: 3. The CDR3 spans 14 residues. Germline V gene lookup returns CDR1 SGHDT and CDR2 YYEEEE. The variable domain in full, completed from reference TRBV5-6 and TRBJ1-2, reads DAGVTQSPTHLIKTRGQQVTLRCSPKSGHDTVSWYQQALGQGPQFIFQYYEEEERQRGNFPDRFSGHQFPNYSSELNVNALLLGDSALYLCASSLEGTGGRYTFGSGTRLTVV.

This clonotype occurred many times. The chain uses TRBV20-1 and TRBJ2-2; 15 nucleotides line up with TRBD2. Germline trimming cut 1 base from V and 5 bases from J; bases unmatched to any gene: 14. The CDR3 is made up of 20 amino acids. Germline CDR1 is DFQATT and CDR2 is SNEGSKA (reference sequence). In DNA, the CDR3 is TGCAGTGCTAGAGCCCCCGGGACTAGCGGGAGGCCCCCGTTGACCGGGGAGCTGTTTTTT. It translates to CSARAPGTSGRPPLTGELFF.

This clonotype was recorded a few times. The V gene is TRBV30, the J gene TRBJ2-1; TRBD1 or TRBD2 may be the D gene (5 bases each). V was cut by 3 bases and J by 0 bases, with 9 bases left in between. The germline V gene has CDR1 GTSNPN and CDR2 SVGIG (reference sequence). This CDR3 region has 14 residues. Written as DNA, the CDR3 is TGTGCCTGGAGGGGGGAGACCTCCTACAATGAGCAGTTCTTC. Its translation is CAWRGETSYNEQFF.

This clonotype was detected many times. This CDR3 reads CASSLVQGDYTF. The CDR3 bases are TGTGCCAGCAGTTTGGTGCAGGGCGACTACACCTTC. The rearrangement uses TRBV12-3 or TRBV12-4 and TRBJ1-2; TRBD1 is a possible D gene (5 bases). CDR3 length equals 12 residues. Trimming removed 3 bases from V and 10 bases from J, with 12 bases in between.

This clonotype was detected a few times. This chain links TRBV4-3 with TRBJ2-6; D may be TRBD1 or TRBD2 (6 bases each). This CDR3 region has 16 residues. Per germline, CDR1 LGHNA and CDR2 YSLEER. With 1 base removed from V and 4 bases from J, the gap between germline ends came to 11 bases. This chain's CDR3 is CASSQGGASGANVLTF. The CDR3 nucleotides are TGCGCCAGCAGCCAAGGGGGGGCTTCGGGGGCCAACGTCCTGACTTTC.

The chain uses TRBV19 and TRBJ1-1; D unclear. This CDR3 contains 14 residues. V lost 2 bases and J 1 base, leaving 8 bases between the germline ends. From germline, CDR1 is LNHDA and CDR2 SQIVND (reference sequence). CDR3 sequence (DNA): TGTGCCAGTAGTATACACTCTGGGAACACTGAAGCTTTCTTT. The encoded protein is CASSIHSGNTEAFF.

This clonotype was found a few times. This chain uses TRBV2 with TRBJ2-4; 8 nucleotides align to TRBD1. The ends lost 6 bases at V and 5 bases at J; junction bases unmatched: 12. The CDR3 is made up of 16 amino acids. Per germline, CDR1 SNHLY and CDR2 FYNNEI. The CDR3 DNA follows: TGTGCCAGCAGCGTTGGGACAGGCAACCACCAAAACATTCAGTACTTC. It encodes CASSVGTGNHQNIQYF.

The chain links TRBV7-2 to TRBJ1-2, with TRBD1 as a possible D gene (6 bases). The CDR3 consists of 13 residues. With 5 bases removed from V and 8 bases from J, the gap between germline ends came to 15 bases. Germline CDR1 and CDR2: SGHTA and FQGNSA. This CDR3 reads CASSLYRAEGYTF. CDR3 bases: TGTGCCAGCAGCCTTTACAGGGCGGAAGGCTACACCTTC.

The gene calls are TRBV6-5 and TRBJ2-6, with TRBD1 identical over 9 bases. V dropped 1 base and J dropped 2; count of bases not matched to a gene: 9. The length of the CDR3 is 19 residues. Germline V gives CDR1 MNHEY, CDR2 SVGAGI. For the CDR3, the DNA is TGTGCCAGCAGTTACTGGACCGGGACAGGGACTCCTGGGGCCAACGTCCTGACTTTC. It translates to CASSYWTGTGTPGANVLTF.

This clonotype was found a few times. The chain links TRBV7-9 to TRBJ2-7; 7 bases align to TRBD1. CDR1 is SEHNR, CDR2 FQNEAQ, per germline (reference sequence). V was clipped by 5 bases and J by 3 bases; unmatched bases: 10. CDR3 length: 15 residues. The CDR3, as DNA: TGTGCCAGCAGCGCCCCCTCGACAGGGCTCTACGAGCAGTACTTC. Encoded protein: CASSAPSTGLYEQYF.

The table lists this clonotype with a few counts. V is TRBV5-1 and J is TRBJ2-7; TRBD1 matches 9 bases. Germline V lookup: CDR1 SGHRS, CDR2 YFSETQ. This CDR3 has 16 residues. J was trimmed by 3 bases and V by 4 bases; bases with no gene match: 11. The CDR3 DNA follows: TGCGCCAGCAGCACAGGGGACAGGGTAAGGAACTACGAGCAGTACTTC. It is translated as CASSTGDRVRNYEQYF. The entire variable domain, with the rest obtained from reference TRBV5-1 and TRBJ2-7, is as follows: KAGVTQTPRYLIKTRGQQVTLSCSPISGHRSVSWYQQTPGQGLQFLFEYFSETQRNKGNFPGRFSGRQFSNSRSEMNVSTLELGDSALYLCASSTGDRVRNYEQYFGPGTRLTVT.

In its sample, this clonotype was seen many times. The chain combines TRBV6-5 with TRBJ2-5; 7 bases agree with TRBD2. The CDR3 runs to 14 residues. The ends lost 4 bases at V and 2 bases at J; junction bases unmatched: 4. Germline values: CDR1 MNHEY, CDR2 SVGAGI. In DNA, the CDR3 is TGTGCCAGCAGTTCGACTAGCCTACAAGAGACCCAGTACTTC. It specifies CASSSTSLQETQYF.

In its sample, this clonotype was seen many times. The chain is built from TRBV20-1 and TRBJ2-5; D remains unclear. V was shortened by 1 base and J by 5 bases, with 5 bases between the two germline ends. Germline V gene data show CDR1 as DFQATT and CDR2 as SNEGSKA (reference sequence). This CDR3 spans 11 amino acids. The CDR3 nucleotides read TGCAGTGCTAGAGCTGGGGAGACCCAGTACTTC. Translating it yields CSARAGETQYF.

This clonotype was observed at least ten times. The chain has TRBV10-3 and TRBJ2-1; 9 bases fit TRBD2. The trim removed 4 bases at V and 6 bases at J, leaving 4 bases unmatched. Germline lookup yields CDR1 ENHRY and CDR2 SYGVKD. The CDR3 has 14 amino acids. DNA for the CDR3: TGTGCCATCAGTGGGACTAGCGACCTCAATGAGCAGTTCTTC. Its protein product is CAISGTSDLNEQFF.

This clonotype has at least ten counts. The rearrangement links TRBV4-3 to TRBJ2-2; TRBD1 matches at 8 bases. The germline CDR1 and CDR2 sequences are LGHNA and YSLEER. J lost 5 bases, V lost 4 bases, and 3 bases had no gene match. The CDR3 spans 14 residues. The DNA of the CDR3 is TGCGCCAGCAGCCCCACAGGGGGTACCGGGGAGCTGTTTTTT. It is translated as CASSPTGGTGELFF.

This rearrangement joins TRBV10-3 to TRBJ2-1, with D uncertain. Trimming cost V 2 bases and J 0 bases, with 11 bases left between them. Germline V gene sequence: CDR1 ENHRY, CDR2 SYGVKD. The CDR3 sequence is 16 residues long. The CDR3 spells CAISESNSHSYNEQFF. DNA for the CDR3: TGTGCCATCAGTGAGAGCAATTCACACTCCTACAATGAGCAGTTCTTC.

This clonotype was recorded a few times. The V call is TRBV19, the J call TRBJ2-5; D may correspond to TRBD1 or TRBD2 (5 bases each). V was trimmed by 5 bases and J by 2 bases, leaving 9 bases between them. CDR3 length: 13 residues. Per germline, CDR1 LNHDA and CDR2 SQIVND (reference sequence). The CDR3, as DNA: TGTGCCAGTAGTCCCTGGGGGCAAGAGACCCAGTACTTC. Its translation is CASSPWGQETQYF.

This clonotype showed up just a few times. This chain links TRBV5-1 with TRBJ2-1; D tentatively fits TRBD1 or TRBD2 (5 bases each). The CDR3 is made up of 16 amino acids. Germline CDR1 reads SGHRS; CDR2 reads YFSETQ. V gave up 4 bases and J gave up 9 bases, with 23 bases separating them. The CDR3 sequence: CASSLLRDPVLGEQFF. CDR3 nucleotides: TGCGCCAGCAGCCTGCTTCGGGACCCCGTACTCGGTGAGCAGTTCTTC.

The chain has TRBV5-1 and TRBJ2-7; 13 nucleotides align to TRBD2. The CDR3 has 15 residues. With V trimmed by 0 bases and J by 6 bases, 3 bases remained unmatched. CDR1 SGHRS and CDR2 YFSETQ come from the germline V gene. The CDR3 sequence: CASSLVGTSGTEQYF. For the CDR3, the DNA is TGCGCCAGCAGCTTGGTGGGGACTAGCGGGACCGAGCAGTACTTC.

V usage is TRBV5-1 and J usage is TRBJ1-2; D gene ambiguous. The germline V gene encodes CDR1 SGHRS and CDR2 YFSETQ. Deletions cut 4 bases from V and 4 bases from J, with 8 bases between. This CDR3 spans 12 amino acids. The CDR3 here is CASSASAYGYTF. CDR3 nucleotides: TGCGCCAGCAGCGCTTCTGCCTATGGCTACACCTTC.

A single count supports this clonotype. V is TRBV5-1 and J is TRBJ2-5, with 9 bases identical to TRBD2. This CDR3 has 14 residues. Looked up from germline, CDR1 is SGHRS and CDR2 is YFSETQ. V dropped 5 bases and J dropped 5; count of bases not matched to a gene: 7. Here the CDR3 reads CASRSSAGGETQYF. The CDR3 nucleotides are TGCGCCAGCAGAAGTTCAGCGGGAGGTGAGACCCAGTACTTC.

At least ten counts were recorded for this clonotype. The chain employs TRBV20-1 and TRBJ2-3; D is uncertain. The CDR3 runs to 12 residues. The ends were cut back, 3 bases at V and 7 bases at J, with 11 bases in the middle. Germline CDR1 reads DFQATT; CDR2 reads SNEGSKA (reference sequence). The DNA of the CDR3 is TGCAGTGCTAGTTGGCTTGAGAATACGCAGTATTTT. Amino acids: CSASWLENTQYF.

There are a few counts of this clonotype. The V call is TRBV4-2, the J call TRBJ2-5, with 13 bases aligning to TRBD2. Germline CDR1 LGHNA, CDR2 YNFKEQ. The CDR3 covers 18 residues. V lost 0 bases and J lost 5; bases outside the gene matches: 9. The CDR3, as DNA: TGTGCCAGCAGCCAAGATACCCAACTAGCGGGAGGGGCGGAGACCCAGTACTTC. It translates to CASSQDTQLAGGAETQYF.